This T cell receptor beta chain was captured by sequencing in a study of blood T cell repertoires in COVID-19. Sequencing was performed with immunoSEQ multiplex PCR; in TCRdb, only in-frame clones are kept and a portion is missing. This table holds 180,000 or so clones, roughly 87% found once. What was sequenced was PBMCs or T cells enriched from blood (not recorded which). This TCR came from a human donor with acute COVID-19. The donor label of this sample is uncertain.

The CDR3 reads CATSPGGFEQYF. The CDR3 nucleotides are TGTGCCACCAGTCCAGGGGGCTTCGAGCAGTACTTC. V is TRBV24-1 and J is TRBJ2-7; TRBD1 matches at 8 bases. J gave up 6 bases and V 6 bases, and 3 bases lay outside the gene matches. Looked up from germline, CDR1 is KGHDR and CDR2 is SFDVKD. The CDR3 loop spans 12 amino acids.